The source of this TCR beta chain is a study of blood T cell repertoires in COVID-19. CDR1 and CDR2 from the germline V gene are KGHSH and LQKENI. The CDR3 loop spans 16 amino acids. Trimming at V came to 0 bases and at J to 1 base, leaving 1 base not matched to a gene. Sequencing used immunoSEQ multiplex PCR; TCRdb keeps in-frame clones, though not all of them. The sample yields tens of thousands of clones, approximately 88% seen once. The sequence was collected from a man between 50 and 59 years old with active COVID-19. V is TRBV18 and J is TRBJ2-1, with 9 bases lining up with TRBD2. Sequencing input: peripheral blood. In nucleotides, the CDR3 is TGTGCCAGCTCACCACCTAGCGGGAGTTCCTACAATGAGCAGTTCTTC. Translated: CASSPPSGSSYNEQFF.